This T cell receptor beta chain was recovered during a study of Ad26.COV2.S vaccination and SARS-CoV-2 variants. The CDR3 length is 15 residues. Germline V lookup: CDR1 SGDLS, CDR2 YYNGEE. The V end lost 5 bases, the J end lost 3 bases, and 16 bases lay between the germline ends. The table came from immunoSEQ multiplex PCR; TCRdb's copy has only in-frame clones and leaves some out. The sample holds around 420,000 clones, roughly 90% seen once. Treatment meaning: 15 to 20 received Ad26.COV2.S at low or high dose, single or two shots; five or six received placebo; per-sample allocation not given. Sample collection was performed on day 63 after the first vaccine or placebo injection.

This receptor was identified in a person between 18 and 65 years old who received the Ad26.COV2.S COVID-19 vaccine or a placebo. The chain has TRBV9 and TRBJ2-3; tentatively, D is TRBD1 or TRBD2 (6 bases each). The starting material was peripheral blood, obtained in a trial of Ad26.COV2.S vaccine versus placebo. In nucleotides, the CDR3 is TGTGCCAGCAGTCCTGGGGGGCCTATAACAGATACGCAGTATTTT. Its protein is CASSPGGPITDTQYF.